The 31 T cell receptor beta chains below were found in one sample sequenced in a study of T cell responses to AZD1222 COVID-19 vaccine. Measured with immunoSEQ multiplex PCR; TCRdb has only the in-frame clones, and not every one. This sample has about 160,000 clones, with approximately 92% found just once. The material was peripheral blood, obtained 28 days after the second AZD1222 dose. The receptors derive from an adult who received the AZD1222 COVID-19 vaccine.

V and J are TRBV19 and TRBJ2-1, with TRBD2 matching 10 bases. J was trimmed by 6 bases and V by 3 bases; bases with no gene match: 5. This CDR3 contains 15 residues. Germline CDR1 LNHDA, CDR2 SQIVND (reference sequence). The CDR3 sequence: CASSILAGAGNEQFF. The CDR3 DNA is TGTGCCAGTAGTATTCTAGCGGGAGCCGGCAATGAGCAGTTCTTC.

The chain is built from TRBV4-1 and TRBJ2-7; 9 bases agree with TRBD2. In germline, CDR1 is MGHRA, CDR2 YSYEKL. V shed 0 bases and J 6 bases; nucleotides not matched to a gene: 12. The CDR3 runs to 17 residues. CDR3 sequence (DNA): TGCGCCAGCAGCCAAGAATGGCCAAGCGGGAGGACAGTCGAGCAGTACTTC. It is translated as CASSQEWPSGRTVEQYF.

The chain recombines TRBV19 with TRBJ2-7; D unresolved. The CDR3 is 16 residues long. Germline-derived CDR1 and CDR2 are LNHDA and SQIVND (reference sequence). Trimming left V 10 bases short and J 1 base short, with 23 bases between. CDR3 residues: CATSSPTRPNSYEQYF. The DNA for the CDR3 is TGTGCCACCTCCTCCCCGACCAGGCCAAATTCCTACGAGCAGTACTTC. Using reference TRBV19 and TRBJ2-7 for the parts outside the CDR3, the full variable domain is DGGITQSPKYLFRKEGQNVTLSCEQNLNHDAMYWYRQDPGQGLRLIYYSQIVNDFQKGDIAEGYSVSREKKESFPLTVTSAQKNPTAFYLCATSSPTRPNSYEQYFGPGTRLTVT.

This clone was counted between two and nine times. The chain joins TRBV18 to TRBJ2-1; a weak D match, TRBD2 (6 bases). Deletions cut 3 bases from V and 8 bases from J, with 14 bases between. This CDR3 is built from 14 residues. Germline lookup yields CDR1 KGHSH and CDR2 LQKENI. CDR3 residues: CASSPGGGGDEQFF. As DNA, the CDR3 is TGTGCCAGCTCACCCGGCGGCGGAGGGGATGAGCAGTTCTTC.

The rearrangement joins TRBV6-5 to TRBJ1-1; possible D gene TRBD1, 5 bases. The CDR3 has 14 amino acids. CDR1 is MNHEY and CDR2 is SVGAGI in the germline V gene. The V end was cut by 7 bases, the J end by 0 bases, with 12 bases between. This CDR3 reads CASKGRLMNTEAFF. CDR3 sequence (DNA): TGTGCCAGCAAGGGACGGTTAATGAACACTGAAGCTTTCTTT.

The rearrangement joins TRBV11-3 to TRBJ2-1; TRBD1 might be the D (6 bases). Germline lookup yields CDR1 SGHNT and CDR2 YENEEA. This CDR3 has 15 amino acids. V lost 6 bases and J lost 5, with 17 bases in between. CDR3 loop: CASSSRGDINNEQFF. Here the CDR3 DNA reads TGTGCCAGCAGTTCAAGAGGGGACATCAACAATGAGCAGTTCTTC.

V is TRBV2 and J is TRBJ1-1; D is perhaps TRBD1 (5 bases). This CDR3 comprises 15 residues. V was clipped by 2 bases and J by 1 base, with 11 bases between them. Germline CDR1 and CDR2: SNHLY and FYNNEI. The CDR3 DNA sequence: TGTGCCAGCAGTGAATCTTTTGGACAGAACACTGAAGCTTTCTTT. Residues: CASSESFGQNTEAFF.

The chain carries TRBV10-3 and TRBJ1-1, with TRBD1 matching 7 bases. Germline-derived CDR1 and CDR2 are ENHRY and SYGVKD. The CDR3 covers 13 residues. J gave up 0 bases and V 10 bases, and 5 bases lay outside the gene matches. CDR3 sequence reads: CATRQGLNTEAFF. The CDR3 DNA follows: TGTGCCACAAGACAGGGCTTGAACACTGAAGCTTTCTTT.

The chain couples TRBV11-3 to TRBJ2-1; 8 bases map to TRBD2. V dropped 0 bases and J dropped 8; count of bases not matched to a gene: 15. From germline, CDR1 is SGHNT and CDR2 YENEEA. CDR3 size: 18 residues. CDR3 DNA sequence: TGTGCCAGCAGCTTAGATCGGGTTTGGGACACGGGGGGGGATGAGCAGTTCTTC. Translating gives CASSLDRVWDTGGDEQFF.

Note on this clone: This specimen includes other DNA sequences encoding the same CDR3. V gene TRBV5-1 combines with J gene TRBJ2-5; D possibly corresponds to TRBD2 (5 bases). The CDR3 runs to 13 residues. Germline lookup yields CDR1 SGHRS and CDR2 YFSETQ. V was cut by 5 bases and J by 1 base, with 9 bases left in between. The CDR3 DNA reads as TGCGCCAGCAGACCCGGGATCCAAGAGACCCAGTACTTC. As protein: CASRPGIQETQYF.

This sequence joins TRBV6-1 and TRBJ2-7; 10 positions match TRBD1. CDR1 is MNHNS and CDR2 is SASEGT in the germline V gene. CDR3 size: 15 residues. With 0 bases clipped from V and 3 bases from J, the junction kept 2 bases outside the gene matches. This CDR3 reads CASSEAGTGVYEQYF. CDR3 in DNA: TGTGCCAGCAGTGAAGCTGGGACAGGGGTCTACGAGCAGTACTTC.

This rearrangement joins TRBV9 to TRBJ2-2; 9 bases fit TRBD2. CDR1 is SGDLS, CDR2 YYNGEE, per germline. The V and J ends lost 4 bases and 3 bases, in that order; junction bases with no gene match: 4. This CDR3 contains 15 residues. CDR3 protein: CASSWTSEDTGELFF. The CDR3 DNA reads as TGTGCCAGCAGCTGGACTAGCGAGGACACCGGGGAGCTGTTTTTT.

This chain joins TRBV29-1 and TRBJ2-7, with D maybe TRBD1 (6 bases). CDR3 length equals 15 residues. Trimming stripped 2 bases from V and 3 bases from J, with 17 bases between. Germline V lookup: CDR1 SQVTM, CDR2 ANQGSEA. The CDR3 nucleotides are TGCAGCGTTGAATCGGACAGCGAGACTCACTACGAGCAGTACTTC. This sequence encodes CSVESDSETHYEQYF.

The chain uses TRBV7-2 and TRBJ2-5; possibly TRBD1 for D (5 bases). The V end lost 3 bases, the J end lost 2 bases, and 10 bases lay between the germline ends. Germline CDR1 SGHTA, CDR2 FQGNSA. CDR3 length equals 14 residues. CDR3 coding DNA: TGTGCCAGCAGCTTTAGAGACAGTCAAGAGACCCAGTACTTC. It encodes CASSFRDSQETQYF. Complete variable domain (other parts from reference TRBV7-2 and TRBJ2-5): GAGVSQSPSNKVTEKGKDVELRCDPISGHTALYWYRQSLGQGLEFLIYFQGNSAPDKSGLPSDRFSAERTGGSVSTLTIQRTQQEDSAVYLCASSFRDSQETQYFGPGTRLLVL.

The chain is built from TRBV25-1 and TRBJ2-7; D may correspond to TRBD1 or TRBD2 (6 bases each). The CDR3 contains 11 residues. V dropped 11 bases and J dropped 6 bases, with 14 bases sitting between them. From germline, CDR1 is MGHDK and CDR2 SYGVNS. CDR3 region: CASGGESEQYF. CDR3 DNA sequence: TGTGCCTCCGGGGGCGAAAGCGAGCAGTACTTC.

The chain uses TRBV5-8 and TRBJ1-6, with a possible D match to TRBD1 (5 bases). CDR3 length: 15 amino acids. CDR1 is SGHTS and CDR2 is YDEGEE in the germline V gene. The V gene lost 4 bases and the J gene lost 7 bases, with 15 bases spanning the gap. This CDR3 reads CASSERDFANSPLHF. CDR3 coding DNA: TGTGCCAGCAGCGAGCGGGACTTCGCGAATTCACCCCTCCACTTT.

The chain recombines TRBV6-5 with TRBJ1-5; D is unresolved. This CDR3 comprises 12 residues. V lost 6 bases to trimming and J lost 3 bases, with 6 bases between them. Germline V lookup: CDR1 MNHEY, CDR2 SVGAGI. CDR3 protein: CASRSPNQPQHF. CDR3 nucleotide sequence: TGTGCCAGCAGAAGCCCCAATCAGCCCCAGCATTTT.

The gene calls are TRBV30 and TRBJ2-7, with 8 bases matching TRBD1. The CDR3 contains 13 residues. The V and J ends lost 3 bases and 5 bases, in that order; junction bases with no gene match: 6. Per germline, CDR1 GTSNPN and CDR2 SVGIG (reference sequence). CDR3 nucleotides: TGTGCCTGGAGCCGGACAGGGAAGGACGAGCAGTACTTC. Translation gives CAWSRTGKDEQYF.

The V and J genes are TRBV5-6 and TRBJ1-2; D remains unclear. The germline V gene has CDR1 SGHDT and CDR2 YYEEEE. V was trimmed by 0 bases and J by 7 bases, leaving 19 bases between them. The CDR3 runs 16 residues. DNA of the CDR3: TGTGCCAGCAGCTTGGATCGCGGACCTCTTGATTCTGGCTACACCTTC. This translates into CASSLDRGPLDSGYTF.

The chain couples TRBV19 to TRBJ1-3; 8 bases are shared with TRBD1. From germline, CDR1 is LNHDA and CDR2 SQIVND (reference sequence). V trimming: 6 bases; J trimming: 4 bases; junction bases outside the gene matches: 14. CDR3 size: 17 residues. The CDR3 coding sequence is TGTGCCAGTAGCCCGGGACAGGCGTACGGAGCAGGAAACACCATATATTTT. Amino acids: CASSPGQAYGAGNTIYF.

J is TRBJ1-2 and V is TRBV5-1, with a tentative D call TRBD1 (5 bases). V lost 0 bases to trimming and J lost 0 bases, with 12 bases between them. This CDR3 spans 16 amino acids. Per the germline V gene, CDR1 is SGHRS and CDR2 is YFSETQ. CDR3 amino acids: CASSLGMDTSNYGYTF. DNA of the CDR3: TGCGCCAGCAGCTTGGGGATGGACACCTCTAACTATGGCTACACCTTC.

The chain has TRBV11-2 and TRBJ1-1; TRBD1 aligns across 10 bases. J gave up 1 base and V 1 base, and 0 bases lay outside the gene matches. The V gene's germline CDR1 is SGHAT and CDR2 FQNNGV. There are 15 residues in the CDR3. CDR3 coding DNA: TGTGCCAGCAGCTTAGGACAGGGGGCGAACACTGAAGCTTTCTTT. Translating gives CASSLGQGANTEAFF. Full variable domain (remainder filled in from reference TRBV11-2 and TRBJ1-1): EAGVAQSPRYKIIEKRQSVAFWCNPISGHATLYWYQQILGQGPKLLIQFQNNGVVDDSQLPKDRFSAERLKGVDSTLKIQPAKLEDSAVYLCASSLGQGANTEAFFGQGTRLTVV.

The CDR3 spells CATSDLGVSAFF. Written as DNA, the CDR3 is TGTGCCACCAGTGACCTGGGCGTTTCGGCTTTCTTT. The chain combines TRBV24-1 with TRBJ1-1, with D unresolved. V was shortened by 4 bases and J by 11 bases, with 13 bases between the two germline ends. The CDR3 is 12 amino acids. The V gene's germline CDR1 is KGHDR and CDR2 SFDVKD.

The V call is TRBV7-2, the J call TRBJ2-1; no firm D call. CDR1 is SGHTA, CDR2 FQGNSA, per germline. V was clipped by 1 base and J by 6 bases, with 7 bases between them. This CDR3 comprises 13 residues. CDR3 loop: CASSLDYLNEQFF. CDR3 nucleotide sequence: TGTGCCAGCAGCTTAGACTACCTCAATGAGCAGTTCTTC.

The V call is TRBV7-9, the J call TRBJ2-5, with D possibly TRBD2 on 5 matching bases. Between the trimmed V and J ends, which lost 3 bases and 4 bases, there was a span of 9 bases. Germline V gene data show CDR1 as SEHNR and CDR2 as FQNEAQ (reference sequence). The CDR3 consists of 13 residues. As DNA, the CDR3 is TGTGCCAGCAGCTTTGGACTGGGAGAGACCCAGTACTTC. Protein: CASSFGLGETQYF.

For this clone: The same CDR3 also results from other DNA sequences found in this sample. The V and J genes are TRBV6-5 and TRBJ1-1, with D tentatively TRBD1 (5 bases). CDR1 and CDR2 from the germline V gene are MNHEY and SVGAGI. V gave up 6 bases and J gave up 1 base, with 9 bases separating them. The CDR3 consists of 13 residues. For the CDR3, the DNA is TGTGCCAGCAGGCTAACAGGGAACACTGAAGCTTTCTTT. Translated, it gives CASRLTGNTEAFF.

Only a few counts were recorded for this clone. In DNA form, the CDR3 reads TGTGCCAGCAGCCTGTGGGAGCCCTTAAACACTGAAGCTTTCTTT. It yields the protein CASSLWEPLNTEAFF. The genes are TRBV9 and TRBJ1-1; D ambiguous. With 4 bases removed from V and 2 bases from J, the gap between germline ends came to 15 bases. Germline V lookup: CDR1 SGDLS, CDR2 YYNGEE. This CDR3 comprises 15 residues.

The V call is TRBV19, the J call TRBJ1-5; D is undetermined. V lost 0 bases, J lost 1 base, and 13 bases lay in between. CDR3 length equals 17 residues. Germline loops: CDR1 LNHDA, CDR2 SQIVND (reference sequence). CDR3 nucleotide sequence: TGTGCCAGTAGTATAGATGCGTTAGATAGGAGCAATCAGCCCCAGCATTTT. Amino acids: CASSIDALDRSNQPQHF. The entire variable domain, with the rest obtained from reference TRBV19 and TRBJ1-5, is as follows: DGGITQSPKYLFRKEGQNVTLSCEQNLNHDAMYWYRQDPGQGLRLIYYSQIVNDFQKGDIAEGYSVSREKKESFPLTVTSAQKNPTAFYLCASSIDALDRSNQPQHFGDGTRLSIL.

The CDR3 sequence: CASREGVVGYTF. For the CDR3, the DNA is TGTGCCAGCAGAGAGGGTGTGGTAGGCTACACCTTC. The rearrangement uses TRBV6-5 and TRBJ1-2, with D unclear. The CDR3 is 12 residues long. Per germline, CDR1 MNHEY and CDR2 SVGAGI. V lost 6 bases to trimming and J lost 8 bases, with 13 bases between them.

V gene TRBV5-1 combines with J gene TRBJ1-1; TRBD1 might be the D (5 bases). The V gene's germline CDR1 is SGHRS and CDR2 YFSETQ. V was cut by 1 base and J by 3 bases, with 7 bases left in between. The CDR3 has 13 residues. This chain's CDR3 is CASSLRGYTEAFF. In nucleotides, the CDR3 is TGCGCCAGCAGCTTGAGGGGCTACACTGAAGCTTTCTTT.

The chain combines TRBV10-2 with TRBJ1-3; TRBD1 might be the D (5 bases). Germline CDR1 is WSHSY and CDR2 is SAAADI. This CDR3 has 14 amino acids. The V end lost 2 bases, the J end lost 1 base, and 6 bases lay between the germline ends. CDR3 nucleotide sequence: TGCGCCAGCAGTGAGCAGGGATCTGGAAACACCATATATTTT. Encoded protein: CASSEQGSGNTIYF.